The following is a TCR beta chain sequence with its context. TCRdb's table, derived via immunoSEQ multiplex PCR, lists solely in-frame clones and lacks some. The sample yields 75,000 to 90,000 clones, about 85% seen once. The sample comes from a study of OX40 agonist ivuxolimab in advanced cancers. This receptor was taken from an adult with an advanced solid tumor such as melanoma, head and neck, liver or kidney cancer. The sample consisted of CD4+ or CD8+ T cells sorted from blood, taken in a trial of the OX40 agonist ivuxolimab.

The CDR3 is CASSSRTGIYEQYF. The CDR3 coding sequence is TGTGCCAGCAGTTCTCGGACAGGGATCTACGAGCAGTACTTC. The V gene is TRBV6-5, the J gene TRBJ2-7; 8 bases map to TRBD1. The junction had 5 bases not matched to a gene; V was cut back by 4 bases and J by 3 bases. This CDR3 is 14 amino acids long. Germline V gene sequence: CDR1 MNHEY, CDR2 SVGAGI.